The 13 T cell receptor beta chains below come from one sample, sequenced in a study of T cell responses to AZD1222 COVID-19 vaccine. The table came from immunoSEQ multiplex PCR; TCRdb's copy has only in-frame clones and leaves some out. The repertoire has under 35,000 clones, 88% of them found once; the top ten carry approximately 15%. The specimen was peripheral blood, collected 28 days after the second AZD1222 dose. The receptor set was obtained from an adult who received the AZD1222 COVID-19 vaccine.

The J gene is TRBJ1-1, the V gene TRBV7-9; D call uncertain. Germline V gene lookup returns CDR1 SEHNR and CDR2 FQNEAQ (reference sequence). The CDR3 consists of 15 residues. V lost 5 bases and J 6 bases, leaving 19 bases between the germline ends. CDR3 protein: CASSQGGFRGSEAFF. Written as DNA, the CDR3 is TGTGCCAGCAGCCAAGGCGGGTTTCGCGGCTCTGAAGCTTTCTTT.

The rearrangement uses TRBV3-1 (or the pseudogene TRBV3-2) and TRBJ2-3; D unresolved. Germline V gene lookup returns CDR1 LGHDT and CDR2 YNNKEL (reference sequence). This CDR3 contains 12 residues. V lost 4 bases and J lost 2, with 4 bases in between. The CDR3: CASSRNTDTQYF. The CDR3 DNA sequence: TGTGCCAGCAGCCGTAACACAGATACGCAGTATTTT.

The chain is built from TRBV29-1 and TRBJ2-7; maybe TRBD2 (5 bases). V was shortened by 5 bases and J by 1 base, with 9 bases between the two germline ends. Germline assignment: CDR1 SQVTM and CDR2 ANQGSEA. CDR3 length: 12 amino acids. CDR3 residues: CSVRGGSYEQYF. For the CDR3, the DNA is TGCAGCGTTAGAGGAGGTTCCTACGAGCAGTACTTC.

The sample holds one count of this clone. This chain joins TRBV3-1 (or the pseudogene TRBV3-2) and TRBJ2-7; 9 bases fit TRBD1. The CDR3 totals 12 residues. Germline loops: CDR1 LGHDT, CDR2 YNNKEL (reference sequence). Germline trimming cut 3 bases from V and 12 bases from J; bases unmatched to any gene: 6. CDR3 protein: CASSQEQGARYF. The CDR3 DNA reads TGTGCCAGCAGCCAGGAACAGGGGGCGCGGTACTTC.

The V call is TRBV7-9, the J call TRBJ1-2; unclear D gene. This CDR3 is built from 13 residues. The germline V gene has CDR1 SEHNR and CDR2 FQNEAQ (reference sequence). V was shortened by 5 bases and J by 5 bases, with 12 bases between the two germline ends. The CDR3 DNA reads as TGTGCCAGCAGCCGGACGGAAGTTTATGGCTACACCTTC. Translating it yields CASSRTEVYGYTF.

J is TRBJ1-4 and V is TRBV28, with TRBD1 as a possible D gene (6 bases). The V gene's germline CDR1 is MDHEN and CDR2 SYDVKM. With 10 bases removed from V and 5 bases from J, the gap between germline ends came to 14 bases. The CDR3 runs to 13 residues. CDR3 protein: CATRRQVNEKLFF. CDR3 coding DNA: TGTGCCACGAGGAGACAGGTGAATGAAAAACTGTTTTTT.

The chain employs TRBV9 and TRBJ1-4; D call uncertain. The CDR3 extends over 14 amino acids. Germline V gives CDR1 SGDLS, CDR2 YYNGEE. V lost 4 bases and J lost 8, with 15 bases in between. CDR3 sequence (DNA): TGTGCCAGCAGCCCCCGTGCCCTGGGGGAAAAACTGTTTTTT. It translates to CASSPRALGEKLFF.

The rearrangement joins TRBV6-2 or TRBV6-3 to TRBJ2-5; 7 bases fit TRBD1. Trimming removed 5 bases from V and 2 bases from J; junction bases left unmatched: 11. From germline, CDR1 is MNHEY and CDR2 SVGEGT. The CDR3 extends over 16 amino acids. CDR3 sequence: CASSAWGTAKQETQYF. DNA of the CDR3: TGTGCCAGCAGTGCATGGGGGACAGCCAAACAAGAGACCCAGTACTTC.

This chain links TRBV2 with TRBJ2-7; D not resolved. Trimming took off 8 bases at V and 5 bases at J, with 16 bases between the two ends. Germline CDR1 and CDR2: SNHLY and FYNNEI. The CDR3 has 13 amino acids. CDR3 region: CASLPEIGHEQYF. CDR3 DNA: TGTGCCAGCTTGCCGGAAATCGGCCACGAGCAGTACTTC.

The rearrangement links TRBV18 to TRBJ2-3; 8 nucleotides line up with TRBD2. In germline, CDR1 is KGHSH, CDR2 LQKENI. This CDR3 is 17 amino acids long. V lost 0 bases, J lost 1 base, and 6 bases stayed unmatched. CDR3 sequence reads: CASSPPRGGSGTDTQYF. The CDR3 DNA is TGTGCCAGCTCACCACCCCGGGGGGGTTCGGGCACAGATACGCAGTATTTT.

This rearrangement joins TRBV5-4 to TRBJ1-5; D is unclear. CDR1 is SGHNT and CDR2 is YYREEE in the germline V gene (reference sequence). The V and J ends lost 0 bases and 2 bases respectively, with 6 bases between them. The CDR3 length is 14 residues. The CDR3 reads CASSLEPGNQPQHF. Written as DNA, the CDR3 is TGTGCCAGCAGCTTGGAACCGGGCAATCAGCCCCAGCATTTT.

The chain couples TRBV2 to TRBJ1-4; a weak D match, TRBD1 (6 bases). Looked up from germline, CDR1 is SNHLY and CDR2 is FYNNEI. Trimming stripped 6 bases from V and 5 bases from J, with 13 bases between. The length of the CDR3 is 14 residues. The CDR3 loop is CASRSRTANEKLFF. In DNA form, the CDR3 reads TGTGCCAGCAGATCCAGGACAGCGAATGAAAAACTGTTTTTT.

V and J are TRBV5-6 and TRBJ1-1, with unresolved D. Germline assignment: CDR1 SGHDT and CDR2 YYEEEE. CDR3 length: 14 amino acids. Trimming cost V 2 bases and J 0 bases, with 8 bases left between them. This chain's CDR3 is CASSFGKLNTEAFF. The CDR3 DNA is TGTGCCAGCAGCTTTGGGAAGCTGAACACTGAAGCTTTCTTT.